One and the same sample provided the 9 T cell receptor beta chains below, sequenced in a study of blood T cell repertoires in COVID-19. Assay used: immunoSEQ multiplex PCR; TCRdb lists only in-frame clones, some missing. This table holds 400,000 to 550,000 clones, roughly 90% found once. Source material: peripheral blood. The source is a woman in her thirties with acute or convalescent COVID-19.

The count of this clone is one. The chain combines TRBV7-9 with TRBJ1-1, with D possibly matching TRBD1 (5 bases). The CDR3 contains 13 residues. The V end was cut by 1 base, the J end by 5 bases, with 8 bases between. Germline lookup yields CDR1 SEHNR and CDR2 FQNEAQ (reference sequence). This chain's CDR3 is CASSLVQGTEAFF. The CDR3 coding sequence is TGTGCCAGCAGCTTAGTCCAGGGAACTGAAGCTTTCTTT. The full variable domain, its missing parts supplied by reference TRBV7-9 and TRBJ1-1, is DTGVSQNPRHKITKRGQNVTFRCDPISEHNRLYWYRQTLGQGPEFLTYFQNEAQLEKSRLLSDRFSAERPKGSFSTLEIQRTEQGDSAMYLCASSLVQGTEAFFGQGTRLTVV.

The CDR3 sequence: CAWRSERSGNTIYF. In nucleotides, the CDR3 is TGTGCCTGGAGATCAGAGCGCTCTGGAAACACCATATATTTT. The chain is built from TRBV30 and TRBJ1-3; D gene unclear. V lost 3 bases, J lost 0 bases, and 9 bases lay in between. Germline V lookup: CDR1 GTSNPN, CDR2 SVGIG (reference sequence). This CDR3 region has 14 residues.

The chain uses TRBV28 and TRBJ2-1, with TRBD2 matching 7 bases. The V gene end was trimmed by 6 bases and the J gene end by 7 bases; junction bases not matched to a gene: 9. CDR3 length: 14 amino acids. Germline V gene lookup returns CDR1 MDHEN and CDR2 SYDVKM. The DNA for the CDR3 is TGTGCCAGCAGCCGGGCGGGGGTTCGGAATGAGCAGTTCTTC. It specifies CASSRAGVRNEQFF.

The chain joins TRBV2 to TRBJ2-1; 7 positions agree with TRBD1. The CDR3 length is 17 residues. The germline V gene encodes CDR1 SNHLY and CDR2 FYNNEI. Trimming cost V 1 base and J 4 bases; bases outside gene matches: 10. The CDR3 loop reads CASSEGVWGQRYNEQFF. CDR3 nucleotide sequence: TGTGCCAGCAGTGAAGGCGTGTGGGGACAGCGTTACAATGAGCAGTTCTTC.

The rearrangement links TRBV6-2 or TRBV6-3 to TRBJ2-2; a possible D gene is TRBD2 (5 bases). Germline V gives CDR1 MNHEY, CDR2 SVGEGT. This CDR3 region has 16 residues. Trimming took 3 bases from V and 4 from J, leaving 15 bases between them. The CDR3 nucleotides read TGTGCCAGCAGTTATCCCCCTAGCCGCTTCACCGGGGAGCTGTTTTTT. Its translation: CASSYPPSRFTGELFF.

The rearrangement uses TRBV28 and TRBJ1-5, with D unclear. With 10 bases removed from V and 0 bases from J, the gap between germline ends came to 10 bases. CDR1 is MDHEN, CDR2 SYDVKM, per germline. There are 13 residues in the CDR3. The DNA of the CDR3 is TGTGCCACCTTCCAGAATAGCAATCAGCCCCAGCATTTT. Its protein product is CATFQNSNQPQHF.

A word on this clone: Other DNA sequences of this sample code for an identical CDR3. J is TRBJ2-1 and V is TRBV5-1, with TRBD2 matching over 9 bases. V was clipped by 0 bases and J by 5 bases; unmatched bases: 0. The germline CDR1 and CDR2 sequences are SGHRS and YFSETQ. The CDR3 has 14 amino acids. CDR3 nucleotides: TGCGCCAGCAGCTTGGGACTAGCGGACAATGAGCAGTTCTTC. Its protein product is CASSLGLADNEQFF.

The V call is TRBV28, the J call TRBJ1-1; D not certain. The CDR3 is made up of 13 amino acids. The V gene lost 3 bases and the J gene lost 6 bases, with 11 bases spanning the gap. Germline lookup yields CDR1 MDHEN and CDR2 SYDVKM. CDR3 sequence (DNA): TGTGCCAGCAGTTTCCCCGCACCGGCTGAAGCTTTCTTT. This translates into CASSFPAPAEAFF.

This chain uses TRBV19 with TRBJ1-1, with TRBD1 matching over 11 bases. V trimming: 6 bases; J trimming: 4 bases; junction bases outside the gene matches: 4. The CDR3 is made up of 14 amino acids. The germline V gene has CDR1 LNHDA and CDR2 SQIVND (reference sequence). The CDR3 here is CASRGTGGFTEAFF. The DNA for the CDR3 is TGTGCCAGTAGGGGGACAGGGGGGTTCACTGAAGCTTTCTTT.